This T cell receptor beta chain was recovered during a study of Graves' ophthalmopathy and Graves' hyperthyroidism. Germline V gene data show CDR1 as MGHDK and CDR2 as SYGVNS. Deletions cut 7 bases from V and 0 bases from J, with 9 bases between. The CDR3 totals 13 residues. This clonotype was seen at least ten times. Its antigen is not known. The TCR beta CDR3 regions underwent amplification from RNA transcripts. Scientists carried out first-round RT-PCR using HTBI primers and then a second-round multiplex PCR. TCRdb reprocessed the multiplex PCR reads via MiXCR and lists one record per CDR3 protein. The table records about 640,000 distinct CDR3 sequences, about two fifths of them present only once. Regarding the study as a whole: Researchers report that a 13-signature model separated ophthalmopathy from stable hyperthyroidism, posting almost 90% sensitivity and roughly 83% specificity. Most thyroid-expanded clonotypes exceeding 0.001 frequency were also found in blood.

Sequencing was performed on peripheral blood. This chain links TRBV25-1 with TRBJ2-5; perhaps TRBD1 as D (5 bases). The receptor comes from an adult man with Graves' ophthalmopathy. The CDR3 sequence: CASTPGNQETQYF. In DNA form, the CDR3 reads TGTGCCAGCACCCCAGGGAACCAAGAGACCCAGTACTTC.